These T cell receptor beta chains were read from a single sample in a study of PD-1 blockade in classical Hodgkin lymphoma. This table comes from immunoSEQ multiplex PCR, and its TCRdb copy is limited to in-frame clones, with some not included. Of approximately 100,000 clones in the sample, roughly 89% were seen once. This specimen was peripheral blood mononuclear cells (PBMCs), taken before the second cycle of nivolumab. The receptors come from a human donor with classical Hodgkin lymphoma. CDR3s include the opening cysteine and the closing phenylalanine or tryptophan. A D gene is named only where the DNA matches it firmly. Expanded clones get a size class; other rows say once, few or many, or leave the size out.

v_gene: TRBV9
d_gene: TRBD2
j_gene: TRBJ2-3
abundance: NA
CDR3aa: CASSVALGLGPSNTQYF
CDR3nt: TGTGCCAGCAGCGTAGCTTTGGGACTAGGACCATCTAATACGCAGTATTTT

v_gene: TRBV7-2
d_gene: TRBD2
j_gene: TRBJ2-1
abundance: NA
CDR3aa: CASSLAPVGTSGGFSYNEQFF
CDR3nt: TGTGCCAGCAGCTTAGCACCCGTTGGGACTAGCGGGGGTTTTTCCTACAATGAGCAGTTCTTC

v_gene: TRBV10-3
d_gene: TRBD1
j_gene: TRBJ2-1
abundance: NA
CDR3aa: CAIRGQYNEQFF
CDR3nt: TGTGCCATCAGGGGACAGTACAATGAGCAGTTCTTC

v_gene: TRBV18
d_gene: TRBD1
j_gene: TRBJ2-7
abundance: NA
CDR3aa: CASSPATGTGSPEQYF
CDR3nt: TGTGCCAGCTCACCCGCAACCGGGACAGGATCTCCCGAGCAGTACTTC

v_gene: TRBV30
d_gene: TRBD1
j_gene: TRBJ1-5
abundance: NA
CDR3aa: CAWSLDRGYQPQHF
CDR3nt: TGTGCCTGGAGTCTCGACAGGGGGTATCAGCCCCAGCATTTT

v_gene: TRBV29-1
d_gene: TRBD1
j_gene: TRBJ2-7
abundance: NA
CDR3aa: CSVFRGYEQYF
CDR3nt: TGCAGCGTTTTCAGGGGGTACGAGCAGTACTTC

v_gene: TRBV9
d_gene: TRBD2
j_gene: TRBJ2-5
abundance: NA
CDR3aa: CASSVAGGASETQYF
CDR3nt: TGTGCCAGCAGCGTAGCCGGGGGGGCCAGCGAGACCCAGTACTTC

v_gene: TRBV27
d_gene: NA
j_gene: TRBJ1-5
abundance: NA
CDR3aa: CASSFRVGQPQHF
CDR3nt: TGTGCCAGCAGTTTTCGGGTTGGCCAGCCCCAGCATTTT

v_gene: TRBV30
d_gene: TRBD1
j_gene: TRBJ1-4
abundance: NA
CDR3aa: CAWSPGQKNEKLFF
CDR3nt: TGTGCCTGGAGTCCGGGACAGAAGAATGAAAAACTGTTTTTT

v_gene: TRBV6-1
d_gene: NA
j_gene: TRBJ2-7
abundance: NA
CDR3aa: CASSFSTGTYEQYF
CDR3nt: TGTGCCAGCAGCTTCTCGACAGGTACCTACGAGCAGTACTTC

v_gene: TRBV6-4
d_gene: TRBD1
j_gene: TRBJ2-2
abundance: NA
CDR3aa: CASSDDRDPTGELFF
CDR3nt: TGTGCCAGCAGTGACGACAGGGACCCCACCGGGGAGCTGTTTTTT

v_gene: TRBV2
d_gene: NA
j_gene: TRBJ1-1
abundance: NA
CDR3aa: CASNLRQENTEAFF
CDR3nt: TGTGCCAGCAACCTGAGACAGGAGAACACTGAAGCTTTCTTT

v_gene: TRBV9
d_gene: TRBD2
j_gene: TRBJ2-3
abundance: NA
CDR3aa: CASSLGGDTDTQYF
CDR3nt: TGTGCCAGCAGCCTGGGGGGGGACACAGATACGCAGTATTTT

v_gene: TRBV7-9
d_gene: NA
j_gene: TRBJ1-2
abundance: NA
CDR3aa: CASSLAGSGYTF
CDR3nt: TGTGCCAGCAGCTTAGCGGGGAGCGGCTACACCTTC

v_gene: TRBV4-2
d_gene: NA
j_gene: TRBJ1-1
abundance: NA
CDR3aa: CASSPGDGTEAFF
CDR3nt: TGTGCCAGCAGCCCGGGGGATGGCACTGAAGCTTTCTTT

v_gene: TRBV12-5
d_gene: TRBD1
j_gene: TRBJ2-1
abundance: once
CDR3aa: CASGLRQGARDEQFF
CDR3nt: TGTGCTAGTGGTCTACGACAGGGGGCGCGGGATGAGCAGTTCTTC

v_gene: TRBV28
d_gene: NA
j_gene: TRBJ1-5
abundance: NA
CDR3aa: CASNGGNQPQHF
CDR3nt: TGTGCCAGCAACGGGGGAAATCAGCCCCAGCATTTT

v_gene: TRBV5-1
d_gene: NA
j_gene: TRBJ2-1
abundance: NA
CDR3aa: CASSLGGVSYNEQFF
CDR3nt: TGCGCCAGCAGCTTAGGAGGGGTCTCCTACAATGAGCAGTTCTTC